The rows below give T cell receptor beta chains drawn from one sample of a study of blood T cell repertoires in COVID-19. The method was immunoSEQ multiplex PCR; TCRdb's version includes in-frame clones alone and lacks a portion of them. The sample shows over 250,000 clones, 75% to 90% of them seen only once. Sequencing was performed on peripheral blood. The receptors stem from a woman between 40 and 55 years old who had recovered from COVID-19. Both conserved end residues are part of each CDR3. The D gene is left open where the match is weak. Clone size is stated in some rows and not others, as once, few, many or a class when expanded.

j_gene: TRBJ1-1; d_gene: NA; abundance: NA; v_gene: TRBV9; CDR3nt: TGTGCCAGCAGCGCGAATGACGCGGACACTGAAGCTTTCTTT; CDR3aa: CASSANDADTEAFF
j_gene: TRBJ1-2; d_gene: NA; abundance: NA; v_gene: TRBV27; CDR3nt: TGTGCCAGCAGTTTTAACAGGGTGTTCGGCTACACCTTC; CDR3aa: CASSFNRVFGYTF
j_gene: TRBJ2-1; d_gene: TRBD1; abundance: NA; v_gene: TRBV3-1/TRBV3-2; CDR3nt: TGTGCCAGCAGCCAACTCCCAGGGGGCTACAATGAGCAGTTCTTC; CDR3aa: CASSQLPGGYNEQFF
j_gene: TRBJ1-5; d_gene: TRBD1; abundance: NA; v_gene: TRBV5-1; CDR3nt: TGCGCCAGCAGCCCGGGGACAGGGGGTAGCAATCAGCCCCAGCATTTT; CDR3aa: CASSPGTGGSNQPQHF
j_gene: TRBJ1-1; d_gene: TRBD1; abundance: NA; v_gene: TRBV3-1/TRBV3-2; CDR3nt: TGTGCCAGCAGCCAAGGGGGACAGGGGGCAATTGAAGCTTTCTTT; CDR3aa: CASSQGGQGAIEAFF
j_gene: TRBJ2-3; d_gene: NA; abundance: NA; v_gene: TRBV12-5; CDR3nt: TGTGCTAGTGGTTTGGATACGAAAGCGCATACAGATACGCAGTATTTT; CDR3aa: CASGLDTKAHTDTQYF
j_gene: TRBJ2-2; d_gene: TRBD1; abundance: NA; v_gene: TRBV7-2; CDR3nt: TGTGCCAGCGGGACAGGGAACACCGGGGAGCTGTTTTTT; CDR3aa: CASGTGNTGELFF
j_gene: TRBJ2-7; d_gene: NA; abundance: NA; v_gene: TRBV5-4; CDR3nt: TGTGCCAGCAGCTTGTGGGGGGCCTACGAGCAGTACTTC; CDR3aa: CASSLWGAYEQYF
j_gene: TRBJ1-2; d_gene: NA; abundance: few; v_gene: TRBV9; CDR3nt: TGTGCCAGCAGCGTAGCAGGGCAGCGGGAAGGGGGCTACACCTTC; CDR3aa: CASSVAGQREGGYTF
j_gene: TRBJ1-5; d_gene: TRBD1; abundance: NA; v_gene: TRBV4-1; CDR3nt: TGCGCCAGCAGCCGCCCGAAGGGTTCCGGGACAGGGGACCAGCCCCAGCATTTT; CDR3aa: CASSRPKGSGTGDQPQHF
j_gene: TRBJ1-5; d_gene: NA; abundance: NA; v_gene: TRBV9; CDR3nt: TGTGCCAGCAGCGTAGACCAGAATCAGCCCCAGCATTTT; CDR3aa: CASSVDQNQPQHF
j_gene: TRBJ2-1; d_gene: TRBD2; abundance: NA; v_gene: TRBV5-1; CDR3nt: TGCGCCAGCAGCTGGGGACTAGGCAATGAGCAGTTCTTC; CDR3aa: CASSWGLGNEQFF
j_gene: TRBJ2-7; d_gene: NA; abundance: NA; v_gene: TRBV11-1; CDR3nt: TGTGCCAGCAGCTTAGCTCCAGGCCCCTACGAGCAGTACTTC; CDR3aa: CASSLAPGPYEQYF
j_gene: TRBJ2-3; d_gene: NA; abundance: NA; v_gene: TRBV7-9; CDR3nt: TGTGCCAGCCGTCTAAGCACAGATACGCAGTATTTT; CDR3aa: CASRLSTDTQYF
j_gene: TRBJ1-2; d_gene: TRBD1; abundance: NA; v_gene: TRBV6-5; CDR3nt: TGTGCCAGCAGTTACTCGAGCGGGACAGGGTATGGCTACACCTTC; CDR3aa: CASSYSSGTGYGYTF
j_gene: TRBJ2-2; d_gene: TRBD2; abundance: NA; v_gene: TRBV9; CDR3nt: TGTGCCAGCAGCGTGGGAGGGCTCAACACCGGGGAGCTGTTTTTT; CDR3aa: CASSVGGLNTGELFF
j_gene: TRBJ2-7; d_gene: TRBD2; abundance: NA; v_gene: TRBV5-6; CDR3nt: TGTGCCAGCAGCTCGGGACTACCAAGACGGATAAATTCCTACGAGCAGTACTTC; CDR3aa: CASSSGLPRRINSYEQYF
j_gene: TRBJ1-2; d_gene: TRBD1; abundance: NA; v_gene: TRBV18; CDR3nt: TGTGCCAGCTCACCACCCATGGGACAGTTCTATGGCTACACCTTC; CDR3aa: CASSPPMGQFYGYTF
j_gene: TRBJ1-2; d_gene: NA; abundance: once; v_gene: TRBV2; CDR3nt: TGTGCCAGCAGTGATGGGCCCTATGGCTACACCTTC; CDR3aa: CASSDGPYGYTF
j_gene: TRBJ1-2; d_gene: TRBD1; abundance: NA; v_gene: TRBV7-2; CDR3nt: TGTGCCAGCAACCTCAGGGGGCTGAATGGCTACACCTTC; CDR3aa: CASNLRGLNGYTF
j_gene: TRBJ2-1; d_gene: TRBD1; abundance: NA; v_gene: TRBV5-4; CDR3nt: TGTGCCAGCAGCCGGGACAGAGTTACCTACAATGAGCAGTTCTTC; CDR3aa: CASSRDRVTYNEQFF
j_gene: TRBJ1-4; d_gene: NA; abundance: few; v_gene: TRBV7-9; CDR3nt: TGTGCCAGCAGCTTCCAGACTAATGAAAAACTGTTTTTT; CDR3aa: CASSFQTNEKLFF
j_gene: TRBJ2-5; d_gene: NA; abundance: NA; v_gene: TRBV2; CDR3nt: TGTGCCAGCAGTGATAGTACACGCGGGGAGACCCAGTACTTC; CDR3aa: CASSDSTRGETQYF
j_gene: TRBJ1-1; d_gene: NA; abundance: NA; v_gene: TRBV25-1; CDR3nt: TGTGCCAGCAGTGCCGTAGGGGTTGAAGCTTTCTTT; CDR3aa: CASSAVGVEAFF
j_gene: TRBJ2-7; d_gene: TRBD2; abundance: NA; v_gene: TRBV2; CDR3nt: TGTGCCAGCATTAGCTTGGCGGGGGGCTCCTATTCCTACGAGCAGTACTTC; CDR3aa: CASISLAGGSYSYEQYF
j_gene: TRBJ2-1; d_gene: NA; abundance: NA; v_gene: TRBV27; CDR3nt: TGTGCCAGCAGTTTGGTCCCGGCAAACCGGCCGGGGAATGAGCAGTTCTTC; CDR3aa: CASSLVPANRPGNEQFF
j_gene: TRBJ1-2; d_gene: NA; abundance: NA; v_gene: TRBV19; CDR3nt: TGTGCCAGTAGTATAGGGCCCAACAGGGCCTACAACTATGGCTACACCTTC; CDR3aa: CASSIGPNRAYNYGYTF
j_gene: TRBJ1-3; d_gene: NA; abundance: once; v_gene: TRBV24-1; CDR3nt: TGTGCCACCAGTGATTTCCTACAGGTTACCTCTGGAAACACCATATATTTT; CDR3aa: CATSDFLQVTSGNTIYF
j_gene: TRBJ2-4; d_gene: NA; abundance: few; v_gene: TRBV7-9; CDR3nt: TGTGCCAGCAGCCCACAGGGAAACATTCAGTACTTC; CDR3aa: CASSPQGNIQYF
j_gene: TRBJ2-2; d_gene: NA; abundance: NA; v_gene: TRBV5-1; CDR3nt: TGCGCCAGCACCGTAGGACACACGAACACCGGGGAGCTGTTTTTT; CDR3aa: CASTVGHTNTGELFF
j_gene: TRBJ2-5; d_gene: NA; abundance: NA; v_gene: TRBV14; CDR3nt: TGTGCCAGCAGCCCCTTGGGGGGGCGAGAGACCCAGTACTTC; CDR3aa: CASSPLGGRETQYF
j_gene: TRBJ2-1; d_gene: NA; abundance: NA; v_gene: TRBV7-8; CDR3nt: TGTGCCAGCAGCTACCGGACAGCCTACAATGAGCAGTTCTTC; CDR3aa: CASSYRTAYNEQFF
j_gene: TRBJ2-1; d_gene: NA; abundance: NA; v_gene: TRBV13; CDR3nt: TGTGCCAGCTCCACCCAGCAGGGCCACAATGAGCAGTTCTTC; CDR3aa: CASSTQQGHNEQFF
j_gene: TRBJ2-7; d_gene: TRBD2; abundance: NA; v_gene: TRBV2; CDR3nt: TGTGCCAGCAGCTCAGGACTAGCGGGGGGACCCTACGAGCAGTACTTC; CDR3aa: CASSSGLAGGPYEQYF
j_gene: TRBJ1-4; d_gene: NA; abundance: once; v_gene: TRBV29-1; CDR3nt: TGCAGCGTTGGGACTCCTAATGAAAAACTGTTTTTT; CDR3aa: CSVGTPNEKLFF
j_gene: TRBJ1-2; d_gene: NA; abundance: NA; v_gene: TRBV28; CDR3nt: TGTGCCAGCAGTTTGGGTTCGGGCTATGGCTACACCTTC; CDR3aa: CASSLGSGYGYTF
j_gene: TRBJ1-1; d_gene: NA; abundance: NA; v_gene: TRBV5-4; CDR3nt: TGTGCCAGCTTCCGGGGGAGGGACACTGAAGCTTTCTTT; CDR3aa: CASFRGRDTEAFF
j_gene: TRBJ1-2; d_gene: NA; abundance: NA; v_gene: TRBV9; CDR3nt: TGTGCCAGCAGCGGGGGGGTAGGGGAAGGCTACACCTTC; CDR3aa: CASSGGVGEGYTF
j_gene: TRBJ2-7; d_gene: NA; abundance: few; v_gene: TRBV5-4; CDR3nt: TGTGCCAGCAGCTTGGGGACAGATGGCTACGAGCAGTACTTC; CDR3aa: CASSLGTDGYEQYF
j_gene: TRBJ1-1; d_gene: NA; abundance: NA; v_gene: TRBV5-4; CDR3nt: TGTGCCAGCAGCTTGGGCGGGGCACTAATGAACACTGAAGCTTTCTTT; CDR3aa: CASSLGGALMNTEAFF
j_gene: TRBJ1-3; d_gene: NA; abundance: NA; v_gene: TRBV7-9; CDR3nt: TGTGCCAGCAGCCCGTGGGGGGAAAGAAACACCATATATTTT; CDR3aa: CASSPWGERNTIYF
j_gene: TRBJ1-2; d_gene: TRBD1; abundance: NA; v_gene: TRBV10-3; CDR3nt: TGTGCCATCAGCAAGACAGGGGGTGAGGATGGCTACACCTTC; CDR3aa: CAISKTGGEDGYTF
j_gene: TRBJ2-5; d_gene: TRBD2; abundance: NA; v_gene: TRBV5-1; CDR3nt: TGCGCCAGCAGCTGGCGGGGGGCGCTTTGGGAGACCCAGTACTTC; CDR3aa: CASSWRGALWETQYF
j_gene: TRBJ2-7; d_gene: NA; abundance: once; v_gene: TRBV29-1; CDR3nt: TGCAGCGTTGAGGCGGCCGAAACTGGGCAGTACTTC; CDR3aa: CSVEAAETGQYF
j_gene: TRBJ1-2; d_gene: TRBD1; abundance: NA; v_gene: TRBV3-1/TRBV3-2; CDR3nt: TGTGCCAGCAGCCAAGATTGGACAGGGGGAGCTAACTATGGCTACACCTTC; CDR3aa: CASSQDWTGGANYGYTF
j_gene: TRBJ2-5; d_gene: NA; abundance: NA; v_gene: TRBV5-4; CDR3nt: TGTGCCAGCATCAAAGCAGGGGCAGGAGAGACCCAGTACTTC; CDR3aa: CASIKAGAGETQYF
j_gene: TRBJ1-6; d_gene: NA; abundance: NA; v_gene: TRBV25-1; CDR3nt: TGTGCCAGCAGTGAACCCGGTTTCTATAATTCACCCCTCCACTTT; CDR3aa: CASSEPGFYNSPLHF